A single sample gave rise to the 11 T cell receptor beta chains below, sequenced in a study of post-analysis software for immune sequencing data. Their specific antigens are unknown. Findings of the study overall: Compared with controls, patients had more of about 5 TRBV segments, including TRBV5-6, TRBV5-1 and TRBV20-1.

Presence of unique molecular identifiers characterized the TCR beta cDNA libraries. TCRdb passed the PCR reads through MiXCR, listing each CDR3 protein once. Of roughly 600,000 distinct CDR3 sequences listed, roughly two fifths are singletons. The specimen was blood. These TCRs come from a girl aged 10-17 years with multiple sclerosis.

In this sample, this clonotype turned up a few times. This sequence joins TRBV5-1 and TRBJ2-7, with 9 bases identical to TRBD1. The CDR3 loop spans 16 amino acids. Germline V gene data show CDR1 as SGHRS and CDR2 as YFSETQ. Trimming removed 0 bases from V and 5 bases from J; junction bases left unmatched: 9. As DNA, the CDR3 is TGCGCCAGCAGCTTGGGATCCGGGACAGGGCTCAACGAGCAGTACTTC. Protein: CASSLGSGTGLNEQYF.

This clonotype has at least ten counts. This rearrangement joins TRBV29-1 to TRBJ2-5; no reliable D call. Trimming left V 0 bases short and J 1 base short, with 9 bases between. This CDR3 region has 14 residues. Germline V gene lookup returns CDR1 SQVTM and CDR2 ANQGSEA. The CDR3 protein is CSVEDLGFQETQYF. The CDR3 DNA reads TGCAGCGTTGAAGATCTAGGGTTCCAAGAGACCCAGTACTTC.

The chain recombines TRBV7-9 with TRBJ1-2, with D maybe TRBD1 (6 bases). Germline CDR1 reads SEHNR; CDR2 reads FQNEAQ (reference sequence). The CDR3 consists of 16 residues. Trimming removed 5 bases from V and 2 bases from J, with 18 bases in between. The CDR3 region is CASSRALTGMNYGYTF. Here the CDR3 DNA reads TGTGCCAGCAGCCGGGCGTTAACAGGGATGAACTATGGCTACACCTTC.

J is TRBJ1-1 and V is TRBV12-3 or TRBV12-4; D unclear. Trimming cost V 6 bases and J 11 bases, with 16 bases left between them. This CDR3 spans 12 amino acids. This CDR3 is CASSPSSHGAFF. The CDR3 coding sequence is TGTGCCAGCAGCCCGTCCTCACACGGGGCTTTCTTT.

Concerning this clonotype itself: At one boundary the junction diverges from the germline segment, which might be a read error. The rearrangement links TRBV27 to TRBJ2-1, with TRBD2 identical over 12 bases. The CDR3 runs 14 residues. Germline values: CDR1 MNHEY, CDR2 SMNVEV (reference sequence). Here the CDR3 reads CVSSPTSGRIEQFF. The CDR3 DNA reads TGTGTCAGCAGTCCTACTAGCGGGAGGATAGAGCAGTTCTTC.

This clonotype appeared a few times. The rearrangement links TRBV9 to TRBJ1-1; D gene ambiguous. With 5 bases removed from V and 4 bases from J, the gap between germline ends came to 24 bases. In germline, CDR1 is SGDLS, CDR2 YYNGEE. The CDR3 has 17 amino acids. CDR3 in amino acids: CASRAAGRSFPITEAFF. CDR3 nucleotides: TGTGCCAGCAGGGCGGCCGGCAGAAGCTTTCCGATCACTGAAGCTTTCTTT.

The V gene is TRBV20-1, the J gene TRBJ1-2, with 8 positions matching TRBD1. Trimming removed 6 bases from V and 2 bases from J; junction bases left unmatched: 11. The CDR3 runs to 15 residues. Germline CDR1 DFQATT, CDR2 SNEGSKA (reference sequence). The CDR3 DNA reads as TGCAGTGCGAGGGGACAGGCCCCTCAAAACTATGGCTACACCTTC. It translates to CSARGQAPQNYGYTF.

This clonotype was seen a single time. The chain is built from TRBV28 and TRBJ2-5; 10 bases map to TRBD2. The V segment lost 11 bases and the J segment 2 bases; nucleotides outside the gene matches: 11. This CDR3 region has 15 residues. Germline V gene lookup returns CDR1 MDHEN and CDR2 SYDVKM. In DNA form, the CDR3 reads TGTGCCGGCACCCCCAGCGGGAGGGGGCAAGAGACCCAGTACTTC. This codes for CAGTPSGRGQETQYF.

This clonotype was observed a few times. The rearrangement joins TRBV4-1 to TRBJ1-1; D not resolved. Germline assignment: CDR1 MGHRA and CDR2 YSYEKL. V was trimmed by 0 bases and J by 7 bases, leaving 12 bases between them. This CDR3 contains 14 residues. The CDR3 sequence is CASSQDEATLEAFF. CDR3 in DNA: TGCGCCAGCAGCCAAGATGAAGCTACGCTTGAAGCTTTCTTT.

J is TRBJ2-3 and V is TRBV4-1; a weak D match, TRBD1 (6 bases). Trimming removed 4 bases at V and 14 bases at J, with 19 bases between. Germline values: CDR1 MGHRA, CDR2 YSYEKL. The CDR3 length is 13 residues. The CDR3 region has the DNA TGCGCCAGCAGCCCCCGACCCGGACAGCGCCCGTATTTT. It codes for CASSPRPGQRPYF.

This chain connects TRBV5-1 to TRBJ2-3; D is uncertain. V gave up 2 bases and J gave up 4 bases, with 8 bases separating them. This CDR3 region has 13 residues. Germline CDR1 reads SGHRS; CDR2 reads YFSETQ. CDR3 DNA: TGCGCCAGCAGCTTCACAGTGGCAGATACGCAGTATTTT. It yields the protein CASSFTVADTQYF. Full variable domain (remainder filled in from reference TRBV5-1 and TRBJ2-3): KAGVTQTPRYLIKTRGQQVTLSCSPISGHRSVSWYQQTPGQGLQFLFEYFSETQRNKGNFPGRFSGRQFSNSRSEMNVSTLELGDSALYLCASSFTVADTQYFGPGTRLTVL.